One and the same sample provided the 28 T cell receptor beta chains below, sequenced in a study of blood T cell repertoires in COVID-19. The assay was immunoSEQ multiplex PCR, and TCRdb's table has in-frame clones only and misses some. The sample lists 250,000 to 350,000 clones; roughly 80% were seen once. The sequenced sample consisted of peripheral blood. These receptors all come from a woman aged 45 to 65 with active or convalescent COVID-19.

Regarding this clone: At one boundary the junction diverges from the germline segment, which might be a read error. This CDR3 is also generated by other DNA sequences in the sample. The rearrangement links TRBV7-9 to TRBJ1-3; D may be TRBD1 (5 bases). Germline CDR1 is SEHNR and CDR2 is FQNEAQ (reference sequence). The CDR3 spans 15 residues. The CDR3 is CASSFAGKVGNTIYF. The CDR3 DNA reads as TGTGCCAGCAGCTTTGCAGGGAAGGTCGGAAACACTATATATTTT.

The gene calls are TRBV7-2 and TRBJ1-6; unclear D gene. This CDR3 has 16 residues. V gave up 2 bases and J gave up 9 bases, with 17 bases separating them. Germline V gene data show CDR1 as SGHTA and CDR2 as FQGNSA. The CDR3 DNA reads as TGTGCCAGCAGCTTATGGGCCGGCGCGAGCGGTTCACCCCTCCACTTT. Its protein is CASSLWAGASGSPLHF.

The table lists this clone with a few counts. The chain employs TRBV19 and TRBJ1-5; TRBD1 is a possible D gene (5 bases). CDR1 LNHDA and CDR2 SQIVND come from the germline V gene (reference sequence). CDR3 length equals 17 residues. V gave up 6 bases and J gave up 0 bases, with 18 bases separating them. The CDR3 DNA follows: TGTGCCAGTAGGGTAAGGGGAACAGCGACTAGCAATCAGCCCCAGCATTTT. Translated, it gives CASRVRGTATSNQPQHF.

V is TRBV7-9 and J is TRBJ1-1, with D perhaps TRBD1 (6 bases). The length of the CDR3 is 16 residues. Germline CDR1 and CDR2: SEHNR and FQNEAQ (reference sequence). Trimming removed 5 bases at V and 5 bases at J, with 21 bases between. CDR3 nucleotides: TGTGCCAGCAGCGACCTAGGGGGTCGCTGGAAAACTGAAGCTTTCTTT. Translation gives CASSDLGGRWKTEAFF.

V usage is TRBV5-1 and J usage is TRBJ2-7; 9 nucleotides align to TRBD1. The CDR3 covers 15 residues. The junction had 5 bases not matched to a gene; V was cut back by 2 bases and J by 2 bases. Germline loops: CDR1 SGHRS, CDR2 YFSETQ. CDR3 DNA sequence: TGCGCCAGCAGCTTTTCACAGGGGGCAACCTACGAGCAGTACTTC. This gives the protein CASSFSQGATYEQYF.

This rearrangement joins TRBV28 to TRBJ1-1; TRBD1 matches at 10 bases. The CDR3 has 13 amino acids. V trimming: 8 bases; J trimming: 5 bases; junction bases outside the gene matches: 5. Germline V gene sequence: CDR1 MDHEN, CDR2 SYDVKM. The CDR3 loop is CASRDRGQTEAFF. The DNA for the CDR3 is TGTGCCAGCCGGGACAGGGGACAGACTGAAGCTTTCTTT. The variable domain in full, completed from reference TRBV28 and TRBJ1-1, reads DVKVTQSSRYLVKRTGEKVFLECVQDMDHENMFWYRQDPGLGLRLIYFSYDVKMKEKGDIPEGYSVSREKKERFSLILESASTNQTSMYLCASRDRGQTEAFFGQGTRLTVV.

The V call is TRBV19, the J call TRBJ2-7; 8 positions agree with TRBD1. Germline assignment: CDR1 LNHDA and CDR2 SQIVND (reference sequence). Germline trimming cut 4 bases from V and 7 bases from J; bases unmatched to any gene: 9. The CDR3 has 14 amino acids. Here the CDR3 DNA reads TGTGCCAGTAGTAGCCAAGGACAGGGTTTGGAGCAGTACTTC. Translation: CASSSQGQGLEQYF.

J is TRBJ1-4 and V is TRBV5-1, with TRBD1 matching over 7 bases. From germline, CDR1 is SGHRS and CDR2 YFSETQ. There are 12 residues in the CDR3. V shed 2 bases and J 11 bases; nucleotides not matched to a gene: 3. The CDR3 nucleotides are TGCGCCAGCAGCTTAACAGGGGTTAAACTGTTTTTT. Encoded protein: CASSLTGVKLFF. The variable domain in full, with the rest retrieved from reference TRBV5-1 and TRBJ1-4, is KAGVTQTPRYLIKTRGQQVTLSCSPISGHRSVSWYQQTPGQGLQFLFEYFSETQRNKGNFPGRFSGRQFSNSRSEMNVSTLELGDSALYLCASSLTGVKLFFGSGTQLSVL.

This sequence joins TRBV29-1 and TRBJ1-1; TRBD1 might be the D (6 bases). V lost 2 bases and J 2 bases, leaving 9 bases between the germline ends. This CDR3 region has 13 residues. The germline CDR1 and CDR2 sequences are SQVTM and ANQGSEA. CDR3 amino acids: CSVELDRNTEAFF. The CDR3 region has the DNA TGCAGCGTTGAACTGGACAGAAACACTGAAGCTTTCTTT.

CDR3 region: CASSLKREGLFGSYNEQFF. The CDR3 DNA reads as TGTGCCAGCAGCTTAAAGCGGGAGGGCCTATTTGGCTCCTACAATGAGCAGTTCTTC. V usage is TRBV7-9 and J usage is TRBJ2-1, with TRBD2 matching over 10 bases. The germline V gene encodes CDR1 SEHNR and CDR2 FQNEAQ (reference sequence). The CDR3 is 19 residues long. After removal of 2 bases from V and 0 bases from J, the junction contained 10 bases not matched to a gene.

This CDR3 reads CASSQDPSGSSGANVLTF. The CDR3 nucleotides are TGCGCCAGCAGCCAAGATCCTAGCGGGAGCTCTGGGGCCAACGTCCTGACTTTC. This chain uses TRBV4-1 with TRBJ2-6; 10 nucleotides agree with TRBD2. Trimming took 0 bases from V and 0 from J; bases not matched to a gene: 2. Germline V gives CDR1 MGHRA, CDR2 YSYEKL. The CDR3 has 18 residues.

V gene TRBV5-1 combines with J gene TRBJ1-3; no clear D gene. CDR1 and CDR2 from the germline V gene are SGHRS and YFSETQ. Trimming stripped 4 bases from V and 0 bases from J, with 11 bases between. This CDR3 is built from 15 residues. CDR3 coding DNA: TGCGCCAGCAGCAGCAGGCCTGACTCTGGAAACACCATATATTTT. Protein sequence: CASSSRPDSGNTIYF.

This rearrangement joins TRBV10-1 to TRBJ2-1, with TRBD1 matching over 10 bases. CDR3 length: 15 residues. V lost 6 bases and J lost 4; bases outside the gene matches: 6. The germline gives CDR1 WNHNN, CDR2 SYGVQD (reference sequence). The CDR3 nucleotides are TGCGCCAGCAGCGATCCGGGACAGGGGTACAATGAGCAGTTCTTC. Translation: CASSDPGQGYNEQFF.

The chain uses TRBV30 and TRBJ1-4; D possibly corresponds to TRBD1 (6 bases). Trimming took off 3 bases at V and 4 bases at J, with 18 bases between the two ends. The CDR3 contains 16 residues. Germline loops: CDR1 GTSNPN, CDR2 SVGIG (reference sequence). CDR3 coding DNA: TGTGCCTGGAGGGGACCCAGGGGATTTAGTAATGAAAAACTGTTTTTT. It specifies CAWRGPRGFSNEKLFF.

For this clone: One junction end does not reproduce the germline sequence, and a read error may be involved. The chain is built from TRBV6-5 and TRBJ2-3; no definite D call. CDR1 and CDR2 (germline): MNHEY, SVGAGI. This CDR3 has 11 residues. CDR3 sequence (DNA): TGTGCCAGCAGTTACTTAGATTCGCAGTATTTT. Its protein is CASSYLDSQYF.

The genes are TRBV18 and TRBJ2-5; a possible D gene is TRBD1 (5 bases). The CDR3 runs to 14 residues. Germline lookup yields CDR1 KGHSH and CDR2 LQKENI. V was pared by 3 bases and J by 5 bases, with 13 bases between. The CDR3 spells CASSPSGWGETQYF. The CDR3 DNA follows: TGTGCCAGCTCACCTTCAGGGTGGGGTGAGACCCAGTACTTC.

CDR3 in amino acids: CASSVGQGELYYEQYF. The CDR3 DNA sequence: TGTGCCAGCAGCGTGGGACAGGGGGAACTCTACTACGAGCAGTACTTC. V usage is TRBV5-6 and J usage is TRBJ2-7, with 11 bases lining up with TRBD1. Trimming removed 4 bases from V and 3 bases from J; junction bases left unmatched: 9. The CDR3 is 16 amino acids. Germline V gives CDR1 SGHDT, CDR2 YYEEEE.

The rearrangement links TRBV6-1 to TRBJ1-2; D gene uncertain. The length of the CDR3 is 13 residues. V gave up 1 base and J gave up 4 bases, with 7 bases separating them. In germline, CDR1 is MNHNS, CDR2 SASEGT. The CDR3 loop is CASSEGLLYGYTF. CDR3 nucleotide sequence: TGTGCCAGCAGTGAAGGACTTCTCTATGGCTACACCTTC.

This chain links TRBV7-9 with TRBJ2-7, with 12 bases aligning to TRBD2. Germline V gene sequence: CDR1 SEHNR, CDR2 FQNEAQ (reference sequence). The CDR3 has 14 residues. J lost 5 bases, V lost 1 base, and 0 bases had no gene match. CDR3 in DNA: TGTGCCAGCAGCTTAGGACTAGCGGGAGACGAGCAGTACTTC. Its protein is CASSLGLAGDEQYF.

V gene TRBV11-2 combines with J gene TRBJ2-2; 8 nucleotides match TRBD2. Germline V gene sequence: CDR1 SGHAT, CDR2 FQNNGV. J lost 4 bases, V lost 0 bases, and 7 bases had no gene match. This CDR3 is 17 amino acids long. CDR3 sequence (DNA): TGTGCCAGCAGCTTAGAGCGGGGGGTCGTTAGCACCGGGGAGCTGTTTTTT. Translating it yields CASSLERGVVSTGELFF.

This clone has a handful of counts. This chain connects TRBV5-1 to TRBJ1-1; a possible D gene is TRBD1 (6 bases). V was shortened by 6 bases and J by 0 bases, with 12 bases between the two germline ends. CDR3 length: 14 residues. CDR1 is SGHRS, CDR2 YFSETQ, per germline. CDR3: CASTSGTLNTEAFF. As DNA, the CDR3 is TGCGCCAGCACCTCAGGGACACTGAACACTGAAGCTTTCTTT. The whole variable domain, filled in from reference TRBV5-1 and TRBJ1-1, reads KAGVTQTPRYLIKTRGQQVTLSCSPISGHRSVSWYQQTPGQGLQFLFEYFSETQRNKGNFPGRFSGRQFSNSRSEMNVSTLELGDSALYLCASTSGTLNTEAFFGQGTRLTVV.

The chain joins TRBV7-9 to TRBJ2-5; D remains unclear. Germline CDR1 SEHNR, CDR2 FQNEAQ (reference sequence). V lost 2 bases to trimming and J lost 4 bases, with 5 bases between them. The CDR3 covers 12 residues. For the CDR3, the DNA is TGTGCCAGCAGCTTACTTCCAGAGACCCAGTACTTC. Translation gives CASSLLPETQYF.

This chain uses TRBV6-1 with TRBJ1-2, with D possibly TRBD1 on 5 matching bases. The length of the CDR3 is 14 residues. Between the trimmed V and J ends, which lost 0 bases and 4 bases, there was a span of 9 bases. Germline V CDR1 and CDR2: MNHNS, SASEGT. The CDR3: CASSEAKGLYGYTF. CDR3 sequence (DNA): TGTGCCAGCAGTGAAGCAAAGGGGCTCTATGGCTACACCTTC.

Regarding this clone: This sample also contains other DNA sequences that code for the same CDR3. The chain carries TRBV5-1 and TRBJ2-3; 9 nucleotides line up with TRBD2. V was pared by 0 bases and J by 3 bases, with 5 bases of the junction left unmatched. The CDR3 has 16 residues. In germline, CDR1 is SGHRS, CDR2 YFSETQ. CDR3: CASSLGTSDGTDTQYF. CDR3 in DNA: TGCGCCAGCAGCTTGGGGACTAGCGACGGTACAGATACGCAGTATTTT.

The V gene is TRBV24-1, the J gene TRBJ2-3; D is uncertain. The V end was cut by 9 bases, the J end by 6 bases, with 9 bases between. The CDR3 is 11 amino acids. Germline V gives CDR1 KGHDR, CDR2 SFDVKD. The CDR3 loop is CATDDGDTQYF. The CDR3 region has the DNA TGTGCCACCGATGACGGGGATACGCAGTATTTT.

The chain carries TRBV20-1 and TRBJ2-7, with 11 bases that match TRBD2. Losses at the gene ends were 3 bases for V and 7 bases for J; bases not matched to a gene: 11. This CDR3 region has 15 residues. CDR1 is DFQATT and CDR2 is SNEGSKA in the germline V gene (reference sequence). CDR3 nucleotide sequence: TGCAGTGCTAGTCACCTAGCGGGAGGAACGGGTGAGCAGTACTTC. Amino acid sequence: CSASHLAGGTGEQYF.

The chain recombines TRBV9 with TRBJ2-3, with unresolved D. Trimming pared 0 bases from V and 3 bases from J, leaving 5 bases between. The germline gives CDR1 SGDLS, CDR2 YYNGEE. CDR3 length: 13 amino acids. The CDR3 protein is CASSVDRTDTQYF. Written as DNA, the CDR3 is TGTGCCAGCAGCGTAGATAGAACAGATACGCAGTATTTT.

The V and J genes are TRBV28 and TRBJ2-5; 8 bases align to TRBD2. J was trimmed by 7 bases and V by 11 bases; bases with no gene match: 9. Germline V lookup: CDR1 MDHEN, CDR2 SYDVKM. The length of the CDR3 is 12 residues. CDR3: CASSGGAVTQYF. The CDR3 region has the DNA TGTGCCTCTTCGGGAGGGGCGGTGACCCAGTACTTC.